Presented here are 22 T cell receptor beta chains from one specimen sequenced in a study of OX40 agonist ivuxolimab in advanced cancers. The data were produced by immunoSEQ multiplex PCR, yet TCRdb's version contains in-frame clones alone and is incomplete. The table includes fewer than 80,000 clones, 85% to 90% detected once. The input for sequencing was CD4+ or CD8+ T cells sorted from blood, taken in a trial of the OX40 agonist ivuxolimab. These receptors were obtained from an adult with an advanced solid tumor such as melanoma, head and neck, liver or kidney cancer.

This clone was observed once. The chain couples TRBV5-6 to TRBJ2-3; the D is unclear. The V end lost 1 base, the J end lost 0 bases, and 9 bases lay between the germline ends. The CDR3 contains 15 residues. Germline CDR1 and CDR2: SGHDT and YYEEEE. CDR3 protein: CASSLWVTSTDTQYF. The DNA for the CDR3 is TGTGCCAGCAGCTTGTGGGTGACTAGCACAGATACGCAGTATTTT.

The chain has TRBV4-3 and TRBJ2-4; no clear D gene. Germline CDR1 is LGHNA and CDR2 is YSLEER. Trimming pared 0 bases from V and 0 bases from J, leaving 9 bases between. The CDR3 is 16 amino acids. CDR3 amino acids: CASSQDRGTAKNIQYF. The CDR3 DNA follows: TGCGCCAGCAGCCAAGATCGTGGAACAGCCAAAAACATTCAGTACTTC.

The chain has TRBV29-1 and TRBJ1-5; D is perhaps TRBD1 (6 bases). CDR3 length equals 14 residues. The V end lost 2 bases, the J end lost 7 bases, and 15 bases lay between the germline ends. Germline assignment: CDR1 SQVTM and CDR2 ANQGSEA. CDR3 coding DNA: TGCAGCGTTGAAACTGAGGGGGTGGGACAGCCCCAGCATTTT. Its protein product is CSVETEGVGQPQHF.

This chain connects TRBV27 to TRBJ1-5; weak D call: TRBD1 (5 bases). Germline CDR1 and CDR2: MNHEY and SMNVEV (reference sequence). The CDR3 is 14 residues long. V was cut by 0 bases and J by 6 bases, with 9 bases left in between. The CDR3 coding sequence is TGTGCCAGCAGTTTATCTGGGGGGGGTCAGCCCCAGCATTTT. It translates to CASSLSGGGQPQHF.

The CDR3 nucleotides are TGTGCCAGCAGCTCCCTACAGGGGGTTGGCTATGGCTACACCTTC. It is translated as CASSSLQGVGYGYTF. The chain carries TRBV7-9 and TRBJ1-2; 8 bases align to TRBD1. Germline V gene data show CDR1 as SEHNR and CDR2 as FQNEAQ (reference sequence). J was trimmed by 4 bases and V by 4 bases; bases with no gene match: 8. CDR3 length equals 15 residues.

The chain combines TRBV5-5 with TRBJ2-7; no clear D gene. The V gene lost 4 bases and the J gene lost 3 bases, with 14 bases spanning the gap. The CDR3 runs 14 residues. Germline V gene sequence: CDR1 SGHKS, CDR2 YYEKEE (reference sequence). CDR3 nucleotide sequence: TGTGCCAGCAGCAACGGGCCGTTAAACTACGAGCAGTACTTC. This gives the protein CASSNGPLNYEQYF.

The chain uses TRBV27 and TRBJ1-6; D perhaps matches TRBD1 (5 bases). Germline CDR1 and CDR2: MNHEY and SMNVEV (reference sequence). The CDR3 covers 14 residues. Between the trimmed V and J ends, which lost 2 bases and 5 bases, there was a span of 7 bases. The CDR3, as DNA: TGTGCCAGCAGTTTACCGGGGGATAATTCACCCCTCCACTTT. Translated, it gives CASSLPGDNSPLHF.

V gene TRBV10-3 combines with J gene TRBJ1-5; the match to TRBD1 covers 11 bases. There are 15 residues in the CDR3. Losses at the gene ends were 6 bases for V and 4 bases for J; bases not matched to a gene: 5. In germline, CDR1 is ENHRY, CDR2 SYGVKD. Here the CDR3 reads CAIREGQGDNQPQHF. Here the CDR3 DNA reads TGTGCCATCAGGGAGGGACAGGGGGATAATCAGCCCCAGCATTTT.

The chain has TRBV27 and TRBJ2-7; D may correspond to TRBD1 or TRBD2 (6 bases each). Germline V lookup: CDR1 MNHEY, CDR2 SMNVEV (reference sequence). V shed 3 bases and J shed 2 bases, with 11 bases lying between them. The CDR3 length is 14 residues. The CDR3 region is CASSFGGLPYEQYF. The DNA for the CDR3 is TGTGCCAGCAGTTTTGGGGGGCTTCCCTACGAGCAGTACTTC.

The chain links TRBV6-1 to TRBJ2-2; possibly TRBD1 for D (5 bases). The V gene lost 7 bases and the J gene lost 4 bases, with 13 bases spanning the gap. In germline, CDR1 is MNHNS, CDR2 SASEGT. CDR3 length: 14 residues. CDR3 in DNA: TGTGCCAGCAAAGAATCAAGGGGCACCGGGGAGCTGTTTTTT. Translation gives CASKESRGTGELFF.

The chain is built from TRBV5-6 and TRBJ1-1; 8 nucleotides line up with TRBD1. The CDR3 runs 14 residues. CDR1 is SGHDT, CDR2 YYEEEE, per germline. J lost 1 base, V lost 6 bases, and 5 bases had no gene match. CDR3 sequence reads: CASTGGVENTEAFF. The CDR3 bases are TGTGCCAGCACAGGGGGCGTTGAGAACACTGAAGCTTTCTTT.

The chain is built from TRBV9 and TRBJ2-1; no clear D. Germline CDR1 is SGDLS and CDR2 is YYNGEE. CDR3 length equals 14 residues. Trimming stripped 6 bases from V and 5 bases from J, with 15 bases between. The CDR3 sequence is CASNAGRADNEQFF. In DNA form, the CDR3 reads TGTGCCAGCAATGCCGGGCGCGCCGACAATGAGCAGTTCTTC.

The chain has TRBV4-2 and TRBJ1-6; D may be TRBD1 (5 bases). The germline V and J ends were trimmed by 0 bases and 9 bases, with 21 bases remaining between them. The V gene's germline CDR1 is LGHNA and CDR2 YNFKEQ. The CDR3 spans 18 residues. CDR3 residues: CASSQEGSGEVISSPLHF. The CDR3 DNA is TGTGCCAGCAGCCAAGAGGGGTCGGGGGAGGTAATTTCTTCACCCCTCCACTTT.

Remarks on this clone: Other DNA sequences in the sample encode the same CDR3. As DNA, the CDR3 is TGTGCCAGCAGCGTGGGGGACAGCAATCAGCCCCAGCATTTT. Amino acids: CASSVGDSNQPQHF. The chain couples TRBV9 to TRBJ1-5; weak D call: TRBD1 (5 bases). V lost 2 bases to trimming and J lost 1 base, with 7 bases between them. CDR1 SGDLS and CDR2 YYNGEE come from the germline V gene. The CDR3 is 14 residues long.

This clone was seen only once. This chain connects TRBV7-9 to TRBJ1-4; unclear D gene. The CDR3 has 15 amino acids. V lost 5 bases to trimming and J lost 4 bases, with 14 bases between them. Germline lookup yields CDR1 SEHNR and CDR2 FQNEAQ (reference sequence). In DNA form, the CDR3 reads TGTGCCAGCAGCCCTCCAATTTCCGGTAATGAAAAACTGTTTTTT. Amino acids: CASSPPISGNEKLFF.

This clone was found once. V is TRBV4-3 and J is TRBJ2-3; TRBD1 might be the D (5 bases). The CDR3 is made up of 13 amino acids. The V end was cut by 3 bases, the J end by 1 base, with 5 bases between. In germline, CDR1 is LGHNA, CDR2 YSLEER. DNA for the CDR3: TGCGCCAGCAGCCAGACAGGCACAGATACGCAGTATTTT. Encoded protein: CASSQTGTDTQYF.

This clone was seen just once. This rearrangement joins TRBV25-1 to TRBJ1-6; D is uncertain. This CDR3 has 12 residues. The V end was cut by 8 bases, the J end by 7 bases, with 9 bases between. Germline values: CDR1 MGHDK, CDR2 SYGVNS. Written as DNA, the CDR3 is TGTGCCAGCCGTCCGCGAAATTCACCCCTCCACTTT. This codes for CASRPRNSPLHF.

The CDR3 bases are TGCGCCAGCAGCCAGGATCCTCTTGCGGGAGGGACCGAGCAGTACTTC. Residues: CASSQDPLAGGTEQYF. The gene calls are TRBV4-3 and TRBJ2-7, with TRBD2 matching over 9 bases. The CDR3 contains 16 residues. Germline lookup yields CDR1 LGHNA and CDR2 YSLEER. After removal of 3 bases from V and 6 bases from J, the junction contained 12 bases not matched to a gene.

The chain employs TRBV7-9 and TRBJ2-7, with D perhaps TRBD2 (6 bases). The germline CDR1 and CDR2 sequences are SEHNR and FQNEAQ (reference sequence). With 7 bases removed from V and 3 bases from J, the gap between germline ends came to 22 bases. The CDR3 runs to 16 residues. The CDR3 DNA reads TGTGCCAGCAACCATGGCCCACTAGCACCAGGCTACGAGCAGTACTTC. Translating gives CASNHGPLAPGYEQYF.

The chain carries TRBV2 and TRBJ2-1; D tentatively reads TRBD1 or TRBD2 (6 bases each). Per the germline V gene, CDR1 is SNHLY and CDR2 is FYNNEI. This CDR3 contains 14 residues. V lost 8 bases and J lost 7, with 18 bases in between. The CDR3 here is CASLPGAQGNEQFF. The CDR3 bases are TGTGCCAGCCTACCGGGGGCGCAAGGGAATGAGCAGTTCTTC. Based on the CDR3 plus reference TRBV2 and TRBJ2-1, the full variable domain is EPEVTQTPSHQVTQMGQEVILRCVPISNHLYFYWYRQILGQKVEFLVSFYNNEISEKSEIFDDQFSVERPDGSNFTLKIRSTKLEDSAMYFCASLPGAQGNEQFFGPGTRLTVL.

The chain recombines TRBV11-3 with TRBJ2-7, with D possibly TRBD2 on 6 matching bases. Germline loops: CDR1 SGHNT, CDR2 YENEEA. Trimming shortened V by 5 bases and J by 5 bases, and 16 bases separated the two germline ends. The CDR3 is made up of 14 amino acids. CDR3 region: CASSGGDSGDEQYF. The DNA for the CDR3 is TGTGCCAGCAGCGGAGGGGATTCAGGCGACGAGCAGTACTTC.

In this sample, this clone turned up once. The V call is TRBV19, the J call TRBJ2-1; D remains ambiguous. V was clipped by 4 bases and J by 2 bases, with 6 bases between them. The germline V gene encodes CDR1 LNHDA and CDR2 SQIVND (reference sequence). The CDR3 contains 13 residues. DNA for the CDR3: TGTGCCAGTAGTAGCAACGCCTACAATGAGCAGTTCTTC. Translation: CASSSNAYNEQFF.